The next 13 T cell receptor beta chains were all read from a single sample in a study of CD8 T cells in Susac syndrome. RNA amounts of roughly 0.45 to 1 ug underwent reverse transcription with random hexamers. MiXCR, applied by TCRdb to the immunoSEQ multiplex PCR reads, yields one record per CDR3 protein. The repertoire has approximately 160,000 distinct CDR3 sequences, around 96% of them found once; the top ten carry around 0.12%. Material for sequencing was CD4+ T cells from PBMCs. The receptors stem from a human donor with Susac syndrome.

J is TRBJ2-5 and V is TRBV12-3 or TRBV12-4; 7 bases agree with TRBD2. V lost 8 bases and J lost 7; bases outside the gene matches: 13. This CDR3 is built from 14 residues. As DNA, the CDR3 is TGTGCCAGCCGCGGGGGTAGTCAGAGGGGGACCCAGTACTTC. Translation: CASRGGSQRGTQYF.

The V and J genes are TRBV3-1 and TRBJ2-1; D gene uncertain. This CDR3 has 13 amino acids. Germline V gene sequence: CDR1 LGHDT, CDR2 YNNKEL (reference sequence). Trimming removed 4 bases from V and 8 bases from J, with 12 bases in between. As DNA, the CDR3 is TGTGCCAGCAGCCCCCCCTCCCGCGATGAGCAGTTCTTC. The encoded protein is CASSPPSRDEQFF.

The V and J genes are TRBV5-6 and TRBJ2-7; a possible D gene is TRBD2 (6 bases). The CDR3 spans 12 residues. Between the trimmed V and J ends, which lost 4 bases and 4 bases, there was a span of 9 bases. From germline, CDR1 is SGHDT and CDR2 YYEEEE. CDR3 residues: CASSPGVYEQYF. The CDR3 DNA reads TGTGCCAGCAGCCCGGGGGTATACGAGCAGTACTTC.

This clonotype was found once. The chain has TRBV30 and TRBJ1-1; perhaps TRBD1 as D (6 bases). Germline CDR1 reads GTSNPN; CDR2 reads SVGIG (reference sequence). The V gene lost 5 bases and the J gene lost 5 bases, with 15 bases spanning the gap. This CDR3 is 13 amino acids long. DNA for the CDR3: TGTGCCTGGGCTAGGGGGGGACTGACTGAAGCTTTCTTT. Residues: CAWARGGLTEAFF.

V usage is TRBV9 and J usage is TRBJ2-2, with D possibly called TRBD1 or TRBD2 (6 bases each). Trimming removed 5 bases at V and 1 base at J, with 15 bases between. Germline-derived CDR1 and CDR2 are SGDLS and YYNGEE. This CDR3 has 16 residues. CDR3 nucleotide sequence: TGTGCCAGCAGGAAGAGGGGGGCGCGGAACACCGGGGAGCTGTTTTTT. Protein sequence: CASRKRGARNTGELFF.

This clonotype was detected only a few times. This chain links TRBV6-1 with TRBJ2-2; TRBD1 or TRBD2 may be the D gene (5 bases each). Germline assignment: CDR1 MNHNS and CDR2 SASEGT. The CDR3 covers 16 residues. The V gene lost 5 bases and the J gene lost 7 bases, with 20 bases spanning the gap. CDR3 loop: CASSTRDLGGGGELFF. CDR3 nucleotides: TGTGCCAGCAGTACCCGGGACCTCGGAGGTGGCGGGGAGCTGTTTTTT.

The chain recombines TRBV20-1 with TRBJ1-5; 8 bases fit TRBD1. Looked up from germline, CDR1 is DFQATT and CDR2 is SNEGSKA (reference sequence). This CDR3 spans 12 amino acids. After removal of 6 bases from V and 6 bases from J, the junction contained 4 bases not matched to a gene. The CDR3 DNA reads as TGCAGTGCCCGGACAGGGATTCAGCCCCAGCATTTT. This encodes CSARTGIQPQHF.

This chain links TRBV28 with TRBJ1-2; no definite D call. The CDR3 totals 13 residues. Germline V gene lookup returns CDR1 MDHEN and CDR2 SYDVKM. Trimming pared 7 bases from V and 3 bases from J, leaving 12 bases between. The CDR3: CASTSAPYYGYTF. CDR3 DNA: TGTGCCAGCACCTCTGCCCCCTACTATGGCTACACCTTC.

The chain uses TRBV20-1 and TRBJ2-7, with 7 nucleotides matching TRBD1. Germline CDR1 DFQATT, CDR2 SNEGSKA (reference sequence). The junction had 11 bases not matched to a gene; V was cut back by 6 bases and J by 6 bases. This CDR3 contains 13 residues. DNA of the CDR3: TGCAGTGCGAACCAGGAAAACAGGGGCGAGCAGTACTTC. Amino acids: CSANQENRGEQYF.

This clonotype was seen only once. This sequence joins TRBV20-1 and TRBJ2-4, with unresolved D. The V gene's germline CDR1 is DFQATT and CDR2 SNEGSKA (reference sequence). CDR3 length: 15 residues. V lost 1 base to trimming and J lost 0 bases, with 10 bases between them. CDR3 sequence: CSARGAEAAKNIQYF. In nucleotides, the CDR3 is TGCAGTGCTAGAGGGGCGGAAGCAGCCAAAAACATTCAGTACTTC.

This clonotype has a single count. The V call is TRBV6-5, the J call TRBJ2-3, with 8 bases that match TRBD2. The CDR3 consists of 14 residues. Per the germline V gene, CDR1 is MNHEY and CDR2 is SVGAGI. Losses at the gene ends were 4 bases for V and 4 bases for J; bases not matched to a gene: 4. The CDR3 protein is CASSWSGSPDTQYF. CDR3 nucleotide sequence: TGTGCCAGCAGTTGGAGCGGGAGCCCAGATACGCAGTATTTT.

The rearrangement joins TRBV4-3 to TRBJ2-7, with 13 bases matching TRBD2. The CDR3 consists of 15 residues. The V and J ends lost 4 bases and 3 bases, in that order; junction bases with no gene match: 3. Germline V gives CDR1 LGHNA, CDR2 YSLEER. Here the CDR3 reads CASSPGLAGLYEQYF. The CDR3 DNA sequence: TGCGCCAGCAGCCCGGGACTAGCGGGGCTCTACGAGCAGTACTTC.

V and J are TRBV20-1 and TRBJ2-5; 7 positions agree with TRBD2. With 5 bases clipped from V and 2 bases from J, the junction kept 14 bases outside the gene matches. Germline V gene lookup returns CDR1 DFQATT and CDR2 SNEGSKA (reference sequence). CDR3 length: 16 amino acids. CDR3 sequence (DNA): TGCAGTGCTGACTCACGGAACGGGGGGTTTCAAGAGACCCAGTACTTC. This sequence encodes CSADSRNGGFQETQYF.